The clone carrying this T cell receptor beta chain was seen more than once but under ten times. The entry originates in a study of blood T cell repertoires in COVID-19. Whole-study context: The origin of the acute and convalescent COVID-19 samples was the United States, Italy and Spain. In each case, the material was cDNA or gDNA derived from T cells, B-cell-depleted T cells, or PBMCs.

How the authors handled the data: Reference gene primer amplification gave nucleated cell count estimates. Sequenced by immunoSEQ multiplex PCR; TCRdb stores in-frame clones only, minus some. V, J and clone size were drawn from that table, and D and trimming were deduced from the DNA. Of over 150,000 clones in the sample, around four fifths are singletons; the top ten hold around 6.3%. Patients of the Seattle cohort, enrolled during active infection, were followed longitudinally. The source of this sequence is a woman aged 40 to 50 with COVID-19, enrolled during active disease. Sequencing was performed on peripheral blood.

The CDR3 DNA follows: TGCGCCAGCAGCCAAGATCCAGGACACTACACCGGGGAGCTGTTTTTT. Translating gives CASSQDPGHYTGELFF. This chain joins TRBV4-1 and TRBJ2-2; TRBD1 is a possible D gene (5 bases). Germline V gives CDR1 MGHRA, CDR2 YSYEKL. The CDR3 runs 16 residues. Trimming shortened V by 0 bases and J by 3 bases, and 11 bases separated the two germline ends.